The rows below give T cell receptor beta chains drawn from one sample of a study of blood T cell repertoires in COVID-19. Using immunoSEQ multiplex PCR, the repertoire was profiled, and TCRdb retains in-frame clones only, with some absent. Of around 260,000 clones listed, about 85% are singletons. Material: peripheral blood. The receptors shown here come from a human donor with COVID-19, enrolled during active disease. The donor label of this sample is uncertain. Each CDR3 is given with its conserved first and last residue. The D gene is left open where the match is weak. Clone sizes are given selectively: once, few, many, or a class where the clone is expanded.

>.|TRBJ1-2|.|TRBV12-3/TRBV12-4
CASSLGRASGYTF
TGTGCCAGCAGTTTGGGCAGGGCGAGTGGCTACACCTTC
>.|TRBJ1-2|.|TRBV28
CASNTKTNYGYTF
TGTGCCAGCAACACGAAGACTAACTATGGCTACACCTTC
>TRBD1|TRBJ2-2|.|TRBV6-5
CASRRDRPNTGELFF
TGTGCCAGCAGAAGGGACAGGCCGAACACCGGGGAGCTGTTTTTT
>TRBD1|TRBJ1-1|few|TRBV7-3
CASSQSGTGSGVNTEAFF
TGTGCCAGCAGCCAATCCGGGACAGGGAGCGGCGTGAACACTGAAGCTTTCTTT
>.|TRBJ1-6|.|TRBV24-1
CATSDLYLRVGARSPLHF
TGTGCCACCAGTGATTTGTACCTACGAGTGGGGGCGAGGTCACCCCTCCACTTT
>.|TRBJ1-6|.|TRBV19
CASSMTGWRSPLHF
TGTGCCAGTAGTATGACAGGATGGAGATCACCCCTCCACTTT
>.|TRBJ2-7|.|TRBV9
CASSVDPGNEQYF
TGTGCCAGCAGCGTAGACCCGGGGAACGAGCAGTACTTC
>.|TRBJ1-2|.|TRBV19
CASSIREGDGYTF
TGTGCCAGTAGTATCAGGGAAGGGGATGGCTACACCTTC
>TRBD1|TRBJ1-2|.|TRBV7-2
CASSSGQGLSYTF
TGTGCCAGCAGTTCTGGACAGGGGTTGAGCTACACCTTC
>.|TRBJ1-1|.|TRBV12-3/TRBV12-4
CASSAAAEAFF
TGTGCCAGCAGCGCAGCGGCTGAAGCTTTCTTT
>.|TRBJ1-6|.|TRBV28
CASSFGGSNSPLHF
TGTGCCAGCAGTTTCGGAGGGAGTAATTCACCCCTCCACTTT
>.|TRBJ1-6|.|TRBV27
CASMDRSSYNSPLHF
TGTGCCAGCATGGACAGAAGCTCCTATAATTCACCCCTCCACTTT
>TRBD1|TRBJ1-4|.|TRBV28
CASSRQGVGEKLFF
TGTGCCAGCAGTCGACAGGGCGTCGGTGAAAAACTGTTTTTT
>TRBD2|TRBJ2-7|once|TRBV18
CASSPLLTSGSANEQYF
TGTGCCAGCTCACCGCTCTTGACTAGCGGGAGTGCCAACGAGCAGTACTTC
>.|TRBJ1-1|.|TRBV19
CASSIGGLAFF
TGTGCCAGTAGTATAGGAGGGCTCGCTTTCTTT
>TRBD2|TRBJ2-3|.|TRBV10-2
CASADSGRLGTQYF
TGCGCCAGCGCCGATAGCGGGAGGCTTGGTACGCAGTATTTT
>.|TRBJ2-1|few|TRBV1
CTSSREKSGEQFF
TGCACCAGCAGCCGAGAGAAGTCCGGTGAGCAGTTCTTC